The following is a T cell receptor beta chain sequence with its context. Its antigen is undetermined. The repertoire was sequenced with immunoSEQ multiplex PCR; TCRdb's copy has only in-frame clones and lacks some. Found here are fewer than 25,000 clones, about 83% of them singletons; the top ten hold approximately 2.6%. This sample was taken from a study of lymphopenia after photon versus proton radiotherapy. General observations from the study: Larger post-nadir TCR diversity loss correlated inversely with survival in deceased patients. Survival link was tested only in deceased patients; proton benefit remains a possibility. Under photons, naive T cells and diversity fell while effector/memory populations rose.

The germline V gene encodes CDR1 SGHDT and CDR2 YYEEEE. The junction had 6 bases not matched to a gene; V was cut back by 2 bases and J by 7 bases. CDR3 length: 14 amino acids. The receptor was derived from a woman between 50 and 59 years old with pancreatic cancer. The starting material was peripheral blood, obtained from a patient treated with photon-based radiotherapy. The V gene is TRBV5-6, the J gene TRBJ1-2; 9 bases align to TRBD1. CDR3 sequence reads: CASSFDRGLSGYTF. CDR3 in DNA: TGTGCCAGCAGCTTCGACAGGGGGTTAAGTGGCTACACCTTC.